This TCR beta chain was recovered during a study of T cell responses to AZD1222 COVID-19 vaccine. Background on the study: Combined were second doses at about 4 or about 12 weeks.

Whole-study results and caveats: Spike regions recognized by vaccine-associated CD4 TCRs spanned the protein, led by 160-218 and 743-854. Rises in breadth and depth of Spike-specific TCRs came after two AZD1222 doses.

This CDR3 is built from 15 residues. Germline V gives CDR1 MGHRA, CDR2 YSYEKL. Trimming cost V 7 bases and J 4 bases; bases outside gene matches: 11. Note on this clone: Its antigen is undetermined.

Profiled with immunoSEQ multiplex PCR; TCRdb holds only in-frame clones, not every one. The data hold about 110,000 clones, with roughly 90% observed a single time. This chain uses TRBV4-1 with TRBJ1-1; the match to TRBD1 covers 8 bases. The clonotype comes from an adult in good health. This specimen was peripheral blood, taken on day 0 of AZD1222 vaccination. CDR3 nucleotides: TGCGCCAGCACGCCCCAGGGGGCGAGGTTCACTGAAGCTTTCTTT. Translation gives CASTPQGARFTEAFF.